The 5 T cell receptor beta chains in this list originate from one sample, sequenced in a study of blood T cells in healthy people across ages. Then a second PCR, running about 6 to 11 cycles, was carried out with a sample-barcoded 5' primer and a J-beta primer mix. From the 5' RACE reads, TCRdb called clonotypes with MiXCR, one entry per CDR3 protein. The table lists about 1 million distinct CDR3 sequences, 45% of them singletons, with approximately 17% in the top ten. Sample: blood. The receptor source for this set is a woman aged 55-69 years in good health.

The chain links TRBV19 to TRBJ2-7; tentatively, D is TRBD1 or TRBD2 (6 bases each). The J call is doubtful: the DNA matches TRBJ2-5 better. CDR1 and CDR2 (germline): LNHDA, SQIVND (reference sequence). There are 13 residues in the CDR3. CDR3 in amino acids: CASSKGGIETQYF. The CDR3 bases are TGTGCCAGTAGTAAGGGGGGCATCGAGACCCAGTACTTC.

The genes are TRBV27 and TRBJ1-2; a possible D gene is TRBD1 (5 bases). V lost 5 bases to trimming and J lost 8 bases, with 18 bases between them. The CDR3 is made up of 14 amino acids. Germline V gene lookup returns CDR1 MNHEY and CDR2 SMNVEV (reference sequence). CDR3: CASSPGGEAYGYTF. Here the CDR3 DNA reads TGTGCCAGCAGTCCTGGGGGGGAGGCCTACGGCTACACCTTC.

The CDR3 coding sequence is TGCAGTGCTAGTCTTGCTTTGGGACATCAGTTCTTC. This codes for CSASLALGHQFF. The rearrangement joins TRBV20-1 to TRBJ2-1, with TRBD1 as a possible D gene (6 bases). CDR1 is DFQATT and CDR2 is SNEGSKA in the germline V gene (reference sequence). The CDR3 is made up of 12 amino acids. V was shortened by 3 bases and J by 13 bases, with 16 bases between the two germline ends.

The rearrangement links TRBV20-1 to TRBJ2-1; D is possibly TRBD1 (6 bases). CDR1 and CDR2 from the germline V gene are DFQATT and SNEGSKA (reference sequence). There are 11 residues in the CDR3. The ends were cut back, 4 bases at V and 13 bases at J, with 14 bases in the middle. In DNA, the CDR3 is TGCAGTGCTATACAGGGTTGTCTTCAGTTCTTC. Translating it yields CSAIQGCLQFF.

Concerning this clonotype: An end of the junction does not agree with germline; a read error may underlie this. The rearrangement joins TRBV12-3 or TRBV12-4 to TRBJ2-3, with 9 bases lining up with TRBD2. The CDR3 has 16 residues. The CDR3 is CAGSSGLARSTDTQYF. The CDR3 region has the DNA TGTGCCGGCAGTTCCGGACTAGCGCGAAGCACAGATACGCAGTATTTT.